This T cell receptor (beta chain) was captured by sequencing in a study of response to subunit inactivated influenza vaccine. This clonotype has only a few counts. CDR3 size: 12 residues. V lost 4 bases to trimming and J lost 9 bases, with 13 bases between them. Germline lookup yields CDR1 DFQATT and CDR2 SNEGSKA (reference sequence). Via MiXCR, TCRdb re-called the RT-PCR reads, giving one row per CDR3 protein. This sample has about 700,000 distinct CDR3 sequences; about 14% occur once, and the top ten carry 5.5% to 8%. The specimen comprised PBMCs from blood, sampled approximately 15 days before vaccination. The sequence was collected from a man aged 50 to 60 who received an inactivated influenza vaccine. J is TRBJ2-1 and V is TRBV20-1, with D unclear. CDR3 sequence (DNA): TGCAGTGCTACCCATCCGACCGCTGAGCAGTTCTTC. It encodes CSATHPTAEQFF.